This T cell receptor (beta chain) originates from a study of blood T cell repertoires in COVID-19. Whole-study context: Samples of COVID-19 (acute and convalescent) were obtained from the United States, Italy and Spain. T cells, B-cell-depleted T cells, or PBMCs provided the cDNA or gDNA that served as material.

Germline V gives CDR1 MRHNA, CDR2 SNTAGT. The length of the CDR3 is 18 residues. V was shortened by 4 bases and J by 0 bases, with 16 bases between the two germline ends. Profiling relied on immunoSEQ multiplex PCR, and the TCRdb table lists in-frame clones only, not all of them. The table lists some 300,000 clones, 85% to 90% of them singletons. The source material was PBMCs or T cells enriched from blood (not recorded which). The receptor was isolated from a woman aged 50 to 60 who had been exposed to COVID-19. The chain joins TRBV6-4 to TRBJ1-6, with D possibly being TRBD1 (5 bases). CDR3: CASSVPNRFFSYNSPLHF. CDR3 DNA sequence: TGTGCCAGCAGTGTTCCCAACAGGTTTTTCTCCTATAATTCACCCCTCCACTTT.